The T cell receptor (beta chain) under discussion was sequenced for a study of vaccination effects on CD4 cells after COVID-19. Study-wide results and caveats: Marked clonal contraction was seen in infection- and vaccine-induced clones late after vaccination.

The repertoire was sequenced with immunoSEQ multiplex PCR; TCRdb's copy has only in-frame clones and lacks some. The table has under 20,000 clones, around 70% seen once; the top ten hold roughly 9.3%. A word on this clone: Its antigen is still unknown.

CDR1 is SGHDN, CDR2 FVKESK, per germline. CDR3 size: 14 residues. The V and J ends lost 1 base and 2 bases respectively, with 7 bases between them. Ahead of sequencing, the ViraFEST assay grew antigen-specific CD4+ T cells using viral peptide pools. Following culture for approximately 11 days, CD4+ T cells were isolated. Participants got two doses of BNT162b2 or mRNA-1273 vaccine. The TCR originated in a human donor who received a COVID-19 vaccine. The chain couples TRBV14 to TRBJ2-3; D not resolved. The sequencing used CD4+ T cells from PBMCs cultured with SARS-CoV-2 spike peptides, collected after COVID-19 vaccination. CDR3 in amino acids: CASSQGTNTDTQYF. DNA for the CDR3: TGTGCCAGCAGCCAAGGGACCAACACAGATACGCAGTATTTT.